Listed below are T cell receptor beta chains from one sample, sequenced in a study of blood T cell repertoires in COVID-19. TCRdb keeps only in-frame clones here, not all; method: immunoSEQ multiplex PCR. The sample comprises 100,000 to 150,000 clones, 85% of which are singletons, and around 27% rests with the top ten. The sequenced sample was peripheral blood. Receptor source: a woman aged 80 or older with acute or convalescent COVID-19. Both conserved end residues are part of each CDR3. Each record gives: clone size, J gene, V gene, D gene, CDR3 protein, CDR3 DNA. The D gene is left open where the match is weak. Rows may omit the clone size; those that give it use once, few, many or a size class.

-	TRBJ2-1	TRBV11-3	TRBD2	CASSYGAPSGGQRSNNEQFF	TGTGCCAGCAGCTATGGGGCGCCGAGCGGGGGACAAAGGAGCAACAATGAGCAGTTCTTC
-	TRBJ1-5	TRBV5-4	-	CASSLSPQGPQHF	TGTGCCAGCAGCTTATCCCCCCAGGGGCCCCAGCATTTT
-	TRBJ1-1	TRBV18	-	CASSPPRTRNTEAFF	TGTGCCAGCTCACCACCTAGGACACGTAACACTGAAGCTTTCTTT
-	TRBJ1-1	TRBV9	-	CASSADPGLDTEAFF	TGTGCCAGCAGCGCCGACCCCGGACTGGACACTGAAGCTTTCTTT
-	TRBJ2-2	TRBV12-5	-	CASRTGPGTGELFF	TGTGCTAGCAGAACAGGGCCTGGCACCGGGGAGCTGTTTTTT
-	TRBJ2-1	TRBV3-1/TRBV3-2	TRBD2	CASSSRGNTYNEQFF	TGTGCCAGCAGCTCGCGGGGGAATACCTACAATGAGCAGTTCTTC
-	TRBJ2-2	TRBV9	TRBD2	CASSPSAGTSPGGELFF	TGTGCCAGCAGCCCCTCAGCGGGGACCTCTCCTGGCGGGGAGCTGTTTTTT
-	TRBJ1-2	TRBV19	-	CASTQGSANYGYTF	TGTGCCAGTACGCAGGGGTCTGCTAACTATGGCTACACCTTC
-	TRBJ1-1	TRBV4-2	-	CASSQRYTEAFF	TGTGCCAGCAGCCAGAGGTACACTGAAGCTTTCTTT
once	TRBJ1-3	TRBV7-8	-	CASSPPGGRGNTIYF	TGTGCCAGCAGCCCCCCCGGGGGGAGGGGAAACACCATATATTTT
-	TRBJ1-4	TRBV5-1	TRBD1	CASSPTPGTGNEKLFF	TGCGCCAGCAGCCCAACGCCCGGGACAGGGAATGAAAAACTGTTTTTT
-	TRBJ1-2	TRBV6-2/TRBV6-3	TRBD1	CASSYSDRTYGYTF	TGTGCCAGCAGTTACTCGGACAGGACCTATGGCTACACCTTC
-	TRBJ1-2	TRBV29-1	-	CSVADSFFYGYTF	TGCAGCGTTGCGGACAGCTTTTTCTATGGCTACACCTTC
-	TRBJ2-7	TRBV4-1	-	CASRAGTLSSYEQYF	TGCGCCAGCAGGGCTGGGACACTGAGCTCCTACGAGCAGTACTTC
-	TRBJ1-1	TRBV7-7	TRBD1	CASSRELLGQGPTEAFF	TGTGCTAGCAGCCGTGAGCTTTTGGGACAGGGTCCCACTGAAGCTTTCTTT
-	TRBJ2-1	TRBV18	-	CASSPRRDNEQFF	TGTGCCAGCTCACCGAGACGGGACAATGAGCAGTTCTTC
-	TRBJ1-5	TRBV7-8	-	CASSLTGNQPQHF	TGTGCCAGCAGCTTAACGGGGAACCAGCCCCAGCATTTT
-	TRBJ1-1	TRBV7-3	-	CACARGMNTEAFF	TGTGCCTGTGCTCGAGGAATGAACACTGAAGCTTTCTTT
-	TRBJ2-7	TRBV11-3	TRBD1	CASSLTGAYEQYF	TGTGCCAGCAGCTTAACAGGGGCCTACGAGCAGTACTTC
-	TRBJ1-1	TRBV10-2	TRBD1	CASRVRTGLGERTEAFF	TGCGCCAGCAGGGTCAGGACAGGGCTCGGCGAGCGCACTGAAGCTTTCTTT
-	TRBJ1-2	TRBV2	-	CASSEGWAGTGAF	TGTGCCAGCAGTGAAGGATGGGCCGGCACAGGTGCCTTC
-	TRBJ1-2	TRBV18	TRBD1	CASSPVGQAFTHGYTF	TGTGCCAGCTCACCGGTGGGACAGGCATTCACCCATGGCTACACCTTC
-	TRBJ1-3	TRBV5-1	TRBD1	CASSLDRGISGNTIYF	TGCGCCAGCAGCTTGGACAGGGGAATCTCTGGAAACACCATATATTTT
once	TRBJ1-1	TRBV4-1	-	CASSQRGARSVTEAFF	TGCGCCAGCAGCCAACGGGGGGCGAGGAGTGTGACTGAAGCTTTCTTT
once	TRBJ2-2	TRBV2	-	CASSRDSRGGELFF	TGTGCCAGCAGCCGGGACTCACGGGGCGGGGAGCTGTTTTTT
-	TRBJ1-2	TRBV7-2	-	CASSLGPKTNGYTF	TGTGCCAGCAGCTTAGGACCTAAGACTAATGGCTACACCTTC
once	TRBJ2-5	TRBV11-3	-	CASSPRGGKETQYF	TGTGCCAGCAGCCCGAGGGGGGGAAAAGAGACCCAGTACTTC
-	TRBJ1-5	TRBV18	-	CASSWTQKVDQPQHF	TGTGCCAGCTCCTGGACACAAAAAGTGGATCAGCCCCAGCATTTT
-	TRBJ1-5	TRBV28	-	CASRPGSLQQPQHF	TGTGCCAGCAGACCAGGGTCACTGCAACAGCCCCAGCATTTT
-	TRBJ1-2	TRBV28	-	CASSFSTGKFYGYTF	TGTGCCAGCAGTTTTAGTACAGGAAAATTCTATGGCTACACCTTC
-	TRBJ2-2	TRBV7-3	TRBD2	CASSFCQGGAGELFF	TGTGCCAGCAGCTTTTGCCAGGGAGGGGCCGGGGAGCTGTTTTTT
-	TRBJ2-5	TRBV5-1	TRBD1	CASSLGQGQETQYF	TGCGCCAGCAGCTTGGGACAGGGTCAAGAGACCCAGTACTTC
-	TRBJ2-4	TRBV19	TRBD1	CASRGDRVNIQYF	TGTGCCAGTAGGGGTGACAGGGTGAACATTCAGTACTTC
-	TRBJ2-3	TRBV5-5	TRBD2	CASSFTGGSGDTQYF	TGTGCCAGCAGCTTCACCGGGGGGTCAGGCGATACGCAGTATTTT
-	TRBJ1-5	TRBV10-3	TRBD1	CAISGQGTDQPQHF	TGTGCCATCAGTGGACAGGGTACGGACCAGCCCCAGCATTTT
-	TRBJ2-1	TRBV4-1	TRBD1	CASSQEWDRQFF	TGCGCCAGCAGCCAGGAGTGGGACAGGCAGTTCTTC
-	TRBJ1-3	TRBV3-1/TRBV3-2	-	CASSPLGGQRKPIYF	TGTGCCAGCAGTCCTCTAGGGGGACAAAGGAAACCCATATATTTT
-	TRBJ2-3	TRBV18	-	CASSFSEDTQYF	TGTGCCAGCTCATTTAGTGAAGATACGCAGTATTTT
-	TRBJ1-2	TRBV28	TRBD1	CASSGTGFSANYGYTF	TGTGCCAGCAGTGGGACAGGGTTCTCGGCTAACTATGGCTACACCTTC
-	TRBJ2-2	TRBV5-1	TRBD1	CASKQGASTGELFF	TGCGCCAGCAAGCAGGGGGCCAGCACCGGGGAGCTGTTTTTT
-	TRBJ2-7	TRBV29-1	-	CSASRPPGYEQYF	TGCAGTGCAAGTAGACCTCCAGGGTACGAGCAGTACTTC
-	TRBJ1-2	TRBV3-1/TRBV3-2	TRBD1	CASSQGDRTYGYTF	TGTGCCAGCAGCCAAGGGGACAGGACCTATGGCTACACCTTC
-	TRBJ1-1	TRBV6-5	-	CASRPGLDGAEAFF	TGTGCCAGCAGGCCCGGACTAGACGGCGCTGAAGCTTTCTTT
-	TRBJ1-1	TRBV5-1	TRBD1	CASSFFEGADEAFF	TGCGCCAGCAGCTTCTTTGAGGGGGCGGATGAAGCTTTCTTT
-	TRBJ1-5	TRBV6-5	-	CASSRFRGDNQPQHF	TGTGCCAGCAGCCGATTTCGGGGGGACAATCAGCCCCAGCATTTT
few	TRBJ1-4	TRBV5-1	TRBD1	CASSLYGTGDEKLFF	TGCGCCAGCAGCTTGTATGGGACAGGGGACGAAAAACTGTTTTTT
-	TRBJ1-1	TRBV11-2	TRBD1	CASSTTGEEAPKAFF	TGTGCCAGCAGCACGACAGGGGAGGAGGCCCCAAAAGCTTTCTTT
-	TRBJ1-2	TRBV4-3	TRBD1	CASSQEGDAGGSGGYTF	TGCGCCAGCAGCCAAGAAGGGGACGCAGGGGGCTCTGGAGGCTACACCTTC
-	TRBJ1-4	TRBV29-1	TRBD1	CSAGQGWGNEKLFF	TGCAGCGCGGGACAGGGTTGGGGAAATGAAAAACTGTTTTTT